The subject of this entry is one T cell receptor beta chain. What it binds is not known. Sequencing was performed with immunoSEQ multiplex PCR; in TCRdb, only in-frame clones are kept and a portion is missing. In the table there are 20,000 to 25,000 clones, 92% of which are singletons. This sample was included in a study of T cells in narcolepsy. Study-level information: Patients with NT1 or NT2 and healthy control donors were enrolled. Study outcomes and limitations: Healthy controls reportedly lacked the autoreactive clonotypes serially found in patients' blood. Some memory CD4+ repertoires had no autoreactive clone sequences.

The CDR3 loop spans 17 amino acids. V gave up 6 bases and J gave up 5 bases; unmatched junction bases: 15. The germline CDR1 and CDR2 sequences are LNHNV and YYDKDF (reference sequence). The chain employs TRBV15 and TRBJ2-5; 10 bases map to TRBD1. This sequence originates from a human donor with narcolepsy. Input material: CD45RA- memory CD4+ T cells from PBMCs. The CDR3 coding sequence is TGTGCCACCAGAACCCGCGCCTGGACAGGGGGAGAGGAGACCCAGTACTTC. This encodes CATRTRAWTGGEETQYF.